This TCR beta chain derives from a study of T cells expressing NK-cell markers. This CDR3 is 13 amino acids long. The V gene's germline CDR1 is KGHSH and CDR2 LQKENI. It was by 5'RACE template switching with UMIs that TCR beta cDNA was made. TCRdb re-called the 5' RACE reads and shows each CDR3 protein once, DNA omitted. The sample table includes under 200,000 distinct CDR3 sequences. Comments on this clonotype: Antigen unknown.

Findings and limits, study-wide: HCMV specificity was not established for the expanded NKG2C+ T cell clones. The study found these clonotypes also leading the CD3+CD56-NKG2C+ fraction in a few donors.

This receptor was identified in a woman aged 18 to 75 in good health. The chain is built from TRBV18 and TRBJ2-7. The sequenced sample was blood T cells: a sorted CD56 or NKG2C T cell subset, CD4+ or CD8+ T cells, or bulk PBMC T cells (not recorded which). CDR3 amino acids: CASSREVSYEQYF.